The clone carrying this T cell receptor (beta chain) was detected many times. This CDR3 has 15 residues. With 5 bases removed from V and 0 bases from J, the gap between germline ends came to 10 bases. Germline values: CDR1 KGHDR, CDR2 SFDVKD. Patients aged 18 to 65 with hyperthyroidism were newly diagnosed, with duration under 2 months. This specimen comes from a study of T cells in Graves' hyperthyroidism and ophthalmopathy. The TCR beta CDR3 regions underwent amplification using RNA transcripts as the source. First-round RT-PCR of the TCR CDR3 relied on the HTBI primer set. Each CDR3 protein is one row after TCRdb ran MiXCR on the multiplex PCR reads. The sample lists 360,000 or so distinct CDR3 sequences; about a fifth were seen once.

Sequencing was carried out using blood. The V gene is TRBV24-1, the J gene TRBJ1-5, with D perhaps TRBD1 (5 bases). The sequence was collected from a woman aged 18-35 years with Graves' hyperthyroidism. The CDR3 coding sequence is TGTGCCACCAGTGGGGGGGGTTATAGCAATCAGCCCCAGCATTTT. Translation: CATSGGGYSNQPQHF.